This T cell receptor (beta chain) came from a study of T cells in Graves' hyperthyroidism and ophthalmopathy (dated by TCRdb to about 2019). Background on the whole study: Peripheral blood samples were taken at the time of initial diagnosis, prior to any treatment. A discovery cohort of roughly 96 patients, roughly 40 with Graves' ophthalmopathy and about 58 with stable Graves' hyperthyroidism, was used to find distinguishing TCR V-J signatures. Prospective prediction of ophthalmopathy was tested in an independent validation cohort of fewer than 20 hyperthyroidism patients and some 17 patients who later progressed to ophthalmopathy. For training and testing, the roughly 93 patients in the discovery cohort were randomly divided in a 7:3 ratio. In addition, the study compared T-cell repertoires in thyroid tissue and in blood from five or six Graves' hyperthyroidism patients. After blood sampling, hyperthyroidism patients were treated with methimazole at a starting dose of 30 mg daily, and ophthalmopathy patients were treated with high-dose intravenous methylprednisolone. The paper reports TCR Vbeta CDR3 sequencing of over 130 peripheral blood samples: around 45 ophthalmopathy, 70 to 85 hyperthyroidism and around 17 progressor patients.

Including the terminal cysteine and phenylalanine, the CDR3 comprises 14 residues. Of all the DNA, just the CDR3 is kept, 42 bases in frame from base 1. Deletion took 6 bases off V and 3 bases off J, with a span of 12 bases between the germline ends. The germline V gene sets CDR1 to KGHSH and CDR2 to LQKENI. A patient counted as having stable Graves' hyperthyroidism if no progression to ophthalmopathy occurred over 18 months of follow-up. Hyperthyroidism patients were newly diagnosed, with disease duration under 2 months, and aged 18 to 65 years. The study excluded patients with uncontrolled infections, other autoimmune diseases, pregnancy or lactation. Diagnoses were established on the basis of clinical symptoms, serum thyroxine and TRAb, thyroid ultrasound, and orbital computed tomography. PBMCs were isolated from about 9.2 ml of fresh peripheral blood by Ficoll-Paque density gradient centrifugation. Total RNA was extracted using Trizol reagent, and RNA quality was assessed on an Agilent 2100 Bioanalyzer.

The TCR beta CDR3 regions were amplified from the RNA transcripts. A first-round RT-PCR of the TCR CDR3 used the HTBI primer set with the Qiagen OneStep RT-PCR kit. Libraries were constructed in a second round of multiplex PCR, after which size selection and purification were carried out. Sequencing of the libraries was done on an Illumina HiSeq2000 using paired-end 100 bp reads. In the paper's pipeline: Raw data were processed with SOAPnuke, discarding reads with adapters, uncalled bases, mean Phred below 15, or no exact constant-primer or identifier match. High-quality paired reads were merged with COPE v1.2.5, and unique nucleotide sequences were defined as clonotypes. MiTCR v1.1 was used to align the clonotypes against IMGT TRBV, TRBD and TRBJ reference segments. The analysis included only V-J combinations with a frequency above 0.0001, which together covered approximately 99% of the repertoires. A TCS score was defined as the ratio between F50 (clonal expansion) and ExV (chaos), using BLOSUM62-based TCRdist between CDR3 peptides within each V-J. Welch's t-statistics and random forest reduced roughly 540 V-J features to 13, which were used in a naive Bayes classifier (R e1071). Through fastp at Q25 and MiXCR, TCRdb rebuilt clones from the public reads, retaining in-frame beta chains. Rows are unified per CDR3 protein, each entry keeping the most common DNA and genes. In this record, the V and J calls reflect TCRdb's handling and not the investigators' own analysis. This sample has 300,000 to 500,000 distinct CDR3 sequences in its table, and 14% to 15% of those were observed once. The ten largest clones add up to approximately 32% of the sample.

In this sample, this clonotype turned up a few times. Its antigen has not been determined. No clone much larger than this one lies a single base away; base qualities are absent. Overall study results and their limits: No statistical method was used to fix the sample size in advance, and group allocation was not hidden from the investigators. A 13 V-J signature model separated ophthalmopathy from stable hyperthyroidism, with over 85% sensitivity and around 84% specificity in cross-validation and 80%/75% in testing. In validation, the model predicted progression to ophthalmopathy with approximately 71% sensitivity and over 72% specificity, a median of roughly seven months before onset. Blood samples also contained most of the expanded thyroid clonotypes (frequency above 0.001), which suggests that blood repertoires may reflect thyroid immune responses.

The clonotype comes from a woman aged 30 to 39 with Graves' hyperthyroidism. The material sequenced was blood. The sequence is built from TRBV18 and TRBJ2-1; a tentative D match to TRBD2 spans 6 bases. The CDR3 protein is CASSRGGFYNEQFF. The nucleotides read TGTGCCAGCTCGCGAGGAGGGTTCTACAATGAGCAGTTCTTC.